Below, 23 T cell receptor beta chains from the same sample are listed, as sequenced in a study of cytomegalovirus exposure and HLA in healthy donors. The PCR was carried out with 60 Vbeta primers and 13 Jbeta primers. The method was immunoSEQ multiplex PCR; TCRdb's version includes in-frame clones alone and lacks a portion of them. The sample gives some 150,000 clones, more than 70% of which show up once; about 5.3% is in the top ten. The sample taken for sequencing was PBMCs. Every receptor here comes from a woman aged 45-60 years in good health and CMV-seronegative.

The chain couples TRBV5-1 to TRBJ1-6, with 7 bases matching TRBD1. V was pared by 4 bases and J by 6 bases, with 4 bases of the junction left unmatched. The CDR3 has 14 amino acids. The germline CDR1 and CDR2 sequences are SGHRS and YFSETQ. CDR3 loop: CASSPGQPNSPLHF. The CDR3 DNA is TGCGCCAGCAGCCCGGGACAGCCTAATTCACCCCTCCACTTT.

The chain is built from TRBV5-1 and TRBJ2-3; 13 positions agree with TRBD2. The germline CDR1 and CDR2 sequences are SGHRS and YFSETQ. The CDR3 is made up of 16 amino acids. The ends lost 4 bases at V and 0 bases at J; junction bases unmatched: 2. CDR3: CASSGGLAGSTDTQYF. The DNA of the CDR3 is TGCGCCAGCAGCGGGGGACTAGCGGGGAGCACAGATACGCAGTATTTT.

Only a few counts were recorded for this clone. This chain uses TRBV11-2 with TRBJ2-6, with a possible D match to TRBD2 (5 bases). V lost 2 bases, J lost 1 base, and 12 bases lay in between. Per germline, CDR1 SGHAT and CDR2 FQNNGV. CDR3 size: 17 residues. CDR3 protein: CASSLLGGGSGANVLTF. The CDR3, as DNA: TGTGCCAGCAGCTTATTGGGCGGAGGATCTGGGGCCAACGTCCTGACTTTC.

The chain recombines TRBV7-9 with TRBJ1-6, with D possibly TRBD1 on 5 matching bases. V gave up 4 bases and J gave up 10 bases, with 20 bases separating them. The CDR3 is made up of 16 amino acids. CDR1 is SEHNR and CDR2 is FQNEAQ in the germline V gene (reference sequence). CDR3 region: CASSYYRAGPRSPLHF. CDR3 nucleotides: TGTGCCAGCAGCTATTATCGAGCAGGGCCGAGATCACCCCTCCACTTT. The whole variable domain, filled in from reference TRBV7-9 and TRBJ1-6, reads DTGVSQNPRHKITKRGQNVTFRCDPISEHNRLYWYRQTLGQGPEFLTYFQNEAQLEKSRLLSDRFSAERPKGSFSTLEIQRTEQGDSAMYLCASSYYRAGPRSPLHFGNGTRLTVT.

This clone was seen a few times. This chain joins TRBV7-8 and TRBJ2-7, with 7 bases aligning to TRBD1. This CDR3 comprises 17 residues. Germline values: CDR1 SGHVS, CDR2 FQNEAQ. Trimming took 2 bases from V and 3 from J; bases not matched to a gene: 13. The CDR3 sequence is CASSLILLQGVGYEQYF. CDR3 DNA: TGTGCCAGCAGCTTAATTCTGTTGCAGGGGGTGGGCTACGAGCAGTACTTC.

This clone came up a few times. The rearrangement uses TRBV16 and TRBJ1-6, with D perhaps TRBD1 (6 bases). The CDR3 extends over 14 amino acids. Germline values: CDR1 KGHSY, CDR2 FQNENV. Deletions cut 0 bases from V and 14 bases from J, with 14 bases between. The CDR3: CASSQSSQGRTLHF. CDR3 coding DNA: TGTGCCAGCAGCCAATCGTCACAGGGTCGAACCCTCCACTTT.

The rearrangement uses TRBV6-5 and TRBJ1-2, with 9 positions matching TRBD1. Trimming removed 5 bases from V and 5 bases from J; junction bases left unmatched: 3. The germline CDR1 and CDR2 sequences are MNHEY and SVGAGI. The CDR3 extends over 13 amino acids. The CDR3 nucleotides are TGTGCCAGCAGTCCAGACAGGGGGTATGGCTACACCTTC. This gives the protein CASSPDRGYGYTF.

Here the CDR3 reads CASSMGGGDTEAFF. The CDR3 region has the DNA TGCGCCAGCAGCATGGGAGGGGGCGACACTGAAGCTTTCTTT. The rearrangement links TRBV5-1 to TRBJ1-1; 7 bases map to TRBD1. The CDR3 has 14 residues. From germline, CDR1 is SGHRS and CDR2 YFSETQ. The junction had 6 bases not matched to a gene; V was cut back by 4 bases and J by 3 bases.

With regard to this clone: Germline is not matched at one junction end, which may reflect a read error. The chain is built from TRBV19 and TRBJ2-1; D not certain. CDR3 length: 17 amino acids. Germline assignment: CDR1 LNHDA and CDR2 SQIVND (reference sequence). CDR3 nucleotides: TGTGCCAGTAGTGTAGAAGCTCTTCATAGCTCCTACAATGAGCAGTTCTTC. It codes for CASSVEALHSSYNEQFF.

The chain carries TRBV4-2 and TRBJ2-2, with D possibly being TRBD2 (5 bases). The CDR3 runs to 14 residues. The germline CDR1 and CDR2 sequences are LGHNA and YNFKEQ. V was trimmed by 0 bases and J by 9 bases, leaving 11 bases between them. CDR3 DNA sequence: TGTGCCAGCAGCCAAGATTGGGCTAGCTGGGAGCTGTTTTTT. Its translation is CASSQDWASWELFF.

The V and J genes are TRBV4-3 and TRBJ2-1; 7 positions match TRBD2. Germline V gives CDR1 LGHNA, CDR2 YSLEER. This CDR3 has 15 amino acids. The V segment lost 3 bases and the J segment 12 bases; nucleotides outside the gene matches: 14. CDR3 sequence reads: CASSHLTGGEGGQFF. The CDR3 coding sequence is TGCGCCAGCAGCCACCTTACGGGGGGTGAAGGTGGGCAGTTCTTC.

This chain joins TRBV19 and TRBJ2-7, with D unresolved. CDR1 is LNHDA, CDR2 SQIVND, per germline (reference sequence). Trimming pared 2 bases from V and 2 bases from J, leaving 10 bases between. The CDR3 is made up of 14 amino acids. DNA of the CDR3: TGTGCCAGTAGTATAAGTGCATCTACCTACGAGCAGTACTTC. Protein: CASSISASTYEQYF.

CDR3 in amino acids: CASSRDSKKGQPQHF. CDR3 nucleotide sequence: TGTGCCAGCAGTAGGGACTCTAAAAAAGGGCAGCCCCAGCATTTT. The rearrangement joins TRBV2 to TRBJ1-5; a weak D match, TRBD1 (5 bases). The CDR3 covers 15 residues. V was cut by 5 bases and J by 7 bases, with 18 bases left in between. The germline gives CDR1 SNHLY, CDR2 FYNNEI.

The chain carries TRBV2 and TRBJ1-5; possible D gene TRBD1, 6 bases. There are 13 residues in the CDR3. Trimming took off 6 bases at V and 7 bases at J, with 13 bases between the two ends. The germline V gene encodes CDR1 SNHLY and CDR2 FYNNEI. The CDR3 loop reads CASRDSYGQPQHF. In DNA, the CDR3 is TGTGCCAGCAGGGACAGCTACGGGCAGCCCCAGCATTTT. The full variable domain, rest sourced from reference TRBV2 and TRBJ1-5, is EPEVTQTPSHQVTQMGQEVILRCVPISNHLYFYWYRQILGQKVEFLVSFYNNEISEKSEIFDDQFSVERPDGSNFTLKIRSTKLEDSAMYFCASRDSYGQPQHFGDGTRLSIL.

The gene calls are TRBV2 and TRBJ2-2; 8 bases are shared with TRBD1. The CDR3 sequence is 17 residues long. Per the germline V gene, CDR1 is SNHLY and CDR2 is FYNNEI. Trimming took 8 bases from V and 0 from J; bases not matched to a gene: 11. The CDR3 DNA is TGTGCCAGCTCCCGACCGGACAGGGCTGCGAACACCGGGGAGCTGTTTTTT. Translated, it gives CASSRPDRAANTGELFF.

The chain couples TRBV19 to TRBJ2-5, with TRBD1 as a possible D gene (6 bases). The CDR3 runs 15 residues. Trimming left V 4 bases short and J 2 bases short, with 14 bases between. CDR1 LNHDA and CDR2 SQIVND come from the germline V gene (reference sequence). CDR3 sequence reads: CASSKWTEQQETQYF. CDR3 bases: TGTGCCAGTAGTAAGTGGACAGAACAACAAGAGACCCAGTACTTC.

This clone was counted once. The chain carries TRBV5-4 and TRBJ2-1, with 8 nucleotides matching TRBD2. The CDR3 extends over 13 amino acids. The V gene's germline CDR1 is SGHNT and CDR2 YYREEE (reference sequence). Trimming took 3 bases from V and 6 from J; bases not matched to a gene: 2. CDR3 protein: CASSSGGVNEQFF. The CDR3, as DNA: TGTGCCAGCAGCTCGGGGGGGGTCAATGAGCAGTTCTTC.

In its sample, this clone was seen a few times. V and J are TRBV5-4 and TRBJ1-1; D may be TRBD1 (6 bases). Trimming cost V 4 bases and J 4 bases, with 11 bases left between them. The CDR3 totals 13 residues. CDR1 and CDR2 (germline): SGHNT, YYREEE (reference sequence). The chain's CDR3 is CASSQTGLTEAFF. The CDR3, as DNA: TGTGCCAGCAGCCAGACAGGTCTCACTGAAGCTTTCTTT. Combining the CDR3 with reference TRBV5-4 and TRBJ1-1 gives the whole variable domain ETGVTQSPTHLIKTRGQQVTLRCSSQSGHNTVSWYQQALGQGPQFIFQYYREEENGRGNFPPRFSGLQFPNYSSELNVNALELDDSALYLCASSQTGLTEAFFGQGTRLTVV.

CDR3 bases: TGTGCCAGCAGAGTACTAGCGGAAGCATACAATGAGCAGTTCTTC. Amino acid sequence: CASRVLAEAYNEQFF. The genes are TRBV6-5 and TRBJ2-1, with 8 bases fitting TRBD2. CDR3 length: 15 amino acids. The germline gives CDR1 MNHEY, CDR2 SVGAGI. The V gene end was trimmed by 6 bases and the J gene end by 4 bases; junction bases not matched to a gene: 8.

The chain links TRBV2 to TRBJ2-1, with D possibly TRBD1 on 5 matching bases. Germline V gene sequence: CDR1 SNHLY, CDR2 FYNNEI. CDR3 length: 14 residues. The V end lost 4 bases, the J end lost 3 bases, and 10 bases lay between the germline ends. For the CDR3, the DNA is TGTGCCAGCAGTGCTAGGACACTCTACAATGAGCAGTTCTTC. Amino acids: CASSARTLYNEQFF.

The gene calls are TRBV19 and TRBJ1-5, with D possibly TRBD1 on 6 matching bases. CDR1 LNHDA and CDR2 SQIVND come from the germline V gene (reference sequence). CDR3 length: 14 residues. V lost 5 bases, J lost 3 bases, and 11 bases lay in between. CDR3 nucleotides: TGTGCCAGTAGTCCCGGACAGTTCAATCAGCCCCAGCATTTT. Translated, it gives CASSPGQFNQPQHF.

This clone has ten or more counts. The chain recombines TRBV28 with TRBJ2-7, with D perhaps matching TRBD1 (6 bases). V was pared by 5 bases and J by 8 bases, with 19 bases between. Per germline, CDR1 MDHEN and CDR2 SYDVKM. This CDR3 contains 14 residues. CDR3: CASSGSWTDKKQYF. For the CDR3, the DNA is TGTGCCAGCAGTGGGAGCTGGACAGATAAAAAGCAGTACTTC.

The CDR3: CASSEGHFTDTQYF. In DNA form, the CDR3 reads TGTGCCAGCAGTGAGGGACACTTCACAGATACGCAGTATTTT. The chain uses TRBV6-1 and TRBJ2-3, with D perhaps matching TRBD1 (6 bases). The CDR3 is 14 residues long. Germline-derived CDR1 and CDR2 are MNHNS and SASEGT. Between the trimmed V and J ends, which lost 3 bases and 2 bases, there was a span of 9 bases.